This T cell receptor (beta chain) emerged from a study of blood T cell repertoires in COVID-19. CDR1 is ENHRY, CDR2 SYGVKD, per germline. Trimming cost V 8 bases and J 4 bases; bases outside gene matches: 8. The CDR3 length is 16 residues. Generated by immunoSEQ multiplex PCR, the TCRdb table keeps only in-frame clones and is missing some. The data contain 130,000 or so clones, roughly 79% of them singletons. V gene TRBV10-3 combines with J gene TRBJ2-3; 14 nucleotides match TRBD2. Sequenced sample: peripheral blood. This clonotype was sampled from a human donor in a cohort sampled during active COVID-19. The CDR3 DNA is TGTGCCATCTCAAGAGGGACTAGCGGGGGCGCAGATACGCAGTATTTT. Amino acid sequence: CAISRGTSGGADTQYF.